This TCR beta chain came from a study of CD8+CD57+ T cells in acquired aplastic anemia. Study background: On average, sorted CD4+ and CD8+ cells gave around 3 ug of DNA.

In patients chosen for sequencing, flow cytometry had shown CD8+CD57+ cell expansion. Patients uniformly had severe acquired aplastic anemia. Template material for TCR beta VDJ and CDR3 profiling consisted of genomic DNA. TCRdb independently ran MiXCR on the reads; one entry per CDR3 protein. Counted here are fewer than 200,000 distinct CDR3 sequences, roughly half occurring once; the ten biggest clones make up more than 1.5%. The length of the CDR3 is 16 residues. Trimming stripped 3 bases from V and 6 bases from J, with 18 bases between. Germline V gene sequence: CDR1 MNHGY, CDR2 SVAAGI. In the case of this clonotype: Its antigen is not known.

Study-wide results and caveats: Patient and control CD8+ Simpson's diversity was not significantly different. Patients and controls were found to share approximately 31 CD8+ CDR3 sequences.

The sequenced sample was sorted CD4+, CD8+, or CD8+CD57+ T cells (not recorded which) from PBMCs. The genes are TRBV6-9 and TRBJ1-5, with D possibly being TRBD1 (6 bases). The clonotype comes from a human donor with aplastic anemia. DNA for the CDR3: TGTGCCAGCAGTTACCGGGGGGTAGGGGGGCGTCAGCCCCAGCATTTT. This gives the protein CASSYRGVGGRQPQHF.